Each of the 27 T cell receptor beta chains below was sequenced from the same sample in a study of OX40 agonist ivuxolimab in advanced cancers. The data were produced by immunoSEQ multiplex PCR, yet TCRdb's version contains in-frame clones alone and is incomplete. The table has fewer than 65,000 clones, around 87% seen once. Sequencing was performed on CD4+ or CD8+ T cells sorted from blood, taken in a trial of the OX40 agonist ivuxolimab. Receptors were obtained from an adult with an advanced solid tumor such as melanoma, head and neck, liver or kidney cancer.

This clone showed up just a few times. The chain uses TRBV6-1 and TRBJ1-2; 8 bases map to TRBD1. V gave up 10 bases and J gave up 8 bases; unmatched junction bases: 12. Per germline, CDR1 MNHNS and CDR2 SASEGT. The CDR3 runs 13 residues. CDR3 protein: CATGQGQVVGYTF. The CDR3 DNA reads TGTGCCACCGGACAGGGCCAGGTAGTCGGCTACACCTTC.

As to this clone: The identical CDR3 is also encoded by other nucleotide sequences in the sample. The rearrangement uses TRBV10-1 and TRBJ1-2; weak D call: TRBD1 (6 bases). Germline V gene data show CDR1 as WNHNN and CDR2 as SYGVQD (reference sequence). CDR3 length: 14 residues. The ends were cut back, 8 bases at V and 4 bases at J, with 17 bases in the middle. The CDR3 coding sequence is TGCGCCAGCCTTCCAACGGGACACCTCTATGGCTACACCTTC. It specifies CASLPTGHLYGYTF.

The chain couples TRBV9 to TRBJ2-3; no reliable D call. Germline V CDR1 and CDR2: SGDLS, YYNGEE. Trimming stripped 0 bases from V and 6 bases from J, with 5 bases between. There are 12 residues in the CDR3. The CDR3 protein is CASSVEADTQYF. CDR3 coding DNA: TGTGCCAGCAGCGTAGAGGCCGATACGCAGTATTTT.

The CDR3, as DNA: TGTGCCAGCAGCTTATGGCCGCGTTGGCTCTATGGCTACACCTTC. Protein product: CASSLWPRWLYGYTF. The chain combines TRBV7-2 with TRBJ1-2, with no clear D. The V end lost 2 bases, the J end lost 4 bases, and 14 bases lay between the germline ends. The CDR3 has 15 residues. CDR1 SGHTA and CDR2 FQGNSA come from the germline V gene.

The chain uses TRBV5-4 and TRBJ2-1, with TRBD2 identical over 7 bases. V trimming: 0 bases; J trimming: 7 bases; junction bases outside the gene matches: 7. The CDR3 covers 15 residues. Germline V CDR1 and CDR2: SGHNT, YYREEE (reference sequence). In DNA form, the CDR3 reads TGTGCCAGCAGCTTGGAGTGGGAGGGGCGAAATGAGCAGTTCTTC. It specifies CASSLEWEGRNEQFF.

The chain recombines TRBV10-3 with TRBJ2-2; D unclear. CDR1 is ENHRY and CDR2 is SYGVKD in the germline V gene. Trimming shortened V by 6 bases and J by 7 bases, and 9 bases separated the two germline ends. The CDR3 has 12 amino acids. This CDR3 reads CAISAVVGELFF. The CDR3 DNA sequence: TGTGCCATCAGCGCTGTCGTCGGGGAGCTGTTTTTT.

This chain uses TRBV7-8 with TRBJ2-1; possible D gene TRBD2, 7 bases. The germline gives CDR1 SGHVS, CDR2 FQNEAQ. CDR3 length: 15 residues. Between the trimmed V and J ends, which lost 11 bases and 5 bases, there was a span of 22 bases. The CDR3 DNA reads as TGTGCCGCCACCAGGAGGGGGGGCTTCGACAATGAGCAGTTCTTC. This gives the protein CAATRRGGFDNEQFF.

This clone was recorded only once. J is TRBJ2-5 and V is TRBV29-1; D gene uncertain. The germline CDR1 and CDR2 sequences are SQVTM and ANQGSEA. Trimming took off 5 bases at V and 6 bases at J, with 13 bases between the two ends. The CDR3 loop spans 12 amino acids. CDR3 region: CSVRTIQQTQYF. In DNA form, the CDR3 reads TGCAGCGTTAGGACGATACAGCAGACCCAGTACTTC.

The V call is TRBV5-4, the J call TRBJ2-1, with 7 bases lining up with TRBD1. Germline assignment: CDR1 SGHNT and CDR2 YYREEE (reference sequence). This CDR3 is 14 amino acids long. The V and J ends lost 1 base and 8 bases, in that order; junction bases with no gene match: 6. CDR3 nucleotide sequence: TGTGCCAGCAGCTTGCAGCAGGGGGTTGATGAGCAGTTCTTC. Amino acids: CASSLQQGVDEQFF.

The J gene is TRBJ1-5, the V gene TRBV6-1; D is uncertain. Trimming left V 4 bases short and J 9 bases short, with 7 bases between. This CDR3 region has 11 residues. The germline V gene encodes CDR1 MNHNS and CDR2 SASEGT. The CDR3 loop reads CASSGPRPQHF. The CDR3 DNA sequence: TGTGCCAGCAGTGGGCCACGGCCCCAGCATTTT.

DNA for the CDR3: TGTGCCAGCAGCTTTGCGGGGGCGGGAAACACCATATATTTT. Its protein is CASSFAGAGNTIYF. The J gene is TRBJ1-3, the V gene TRBV5-4, with D possibly being TRBD1 (6 bases). The CDR3 has 14 amino acids. V was clipped by 2 bases and J by 4 bases, with 10 bases between them. Germline values: CDR1 SGHNT, CDR2 YYREEE (reference sequence). Based on the CDR3 plus reference TRBV5-4 and TRBJ1-3, the full variable domain is ETGVTQSPTHLIKTRGQQVTLRCSSQSGHNTVSWYQQALGQGPQFIFQYYREEENGRGNFPPRFSGLQFPNYSSELNVNALELDDSALYLCASSFAGAGNTIYFGEGSWLTVV.

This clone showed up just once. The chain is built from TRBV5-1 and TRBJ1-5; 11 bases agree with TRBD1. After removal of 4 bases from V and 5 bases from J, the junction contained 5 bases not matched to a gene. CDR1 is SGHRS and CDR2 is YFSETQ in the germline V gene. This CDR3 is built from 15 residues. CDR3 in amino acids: CASSNGQGADQPQHF. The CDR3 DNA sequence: TGCGCCAGCAGCAACGGACAGGGGGCCGATCAGCCCCAGCATTTT. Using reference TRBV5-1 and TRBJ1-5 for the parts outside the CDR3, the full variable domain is KAGVTQTPRYLIKTRGQQVTLSCSPISGHRSVSWYQQTPGQGLQFLFEYFSETQRNKGNFPGRFSGRQFSNSRSEMNVSTLELGDSALYLCASSNGQGADQPQHFGDGTRLSIL.

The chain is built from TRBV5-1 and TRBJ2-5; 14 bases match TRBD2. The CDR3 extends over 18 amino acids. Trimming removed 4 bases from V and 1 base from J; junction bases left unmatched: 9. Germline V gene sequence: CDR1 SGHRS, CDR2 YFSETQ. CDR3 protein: CASSPGLAGVGSQETQYF. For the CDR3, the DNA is TGCGCCAGCAGCCCGGGACTAGCGGGAGTAGGAAGCCAAGAGACCCAGTACTTC.

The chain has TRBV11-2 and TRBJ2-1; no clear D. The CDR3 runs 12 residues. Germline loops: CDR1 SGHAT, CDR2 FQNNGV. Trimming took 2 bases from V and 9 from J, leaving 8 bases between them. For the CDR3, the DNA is TGTGCCAGCAGCTTAAGACGGATTGAGCAGTTCTTC. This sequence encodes CASSLRRIEQFF.

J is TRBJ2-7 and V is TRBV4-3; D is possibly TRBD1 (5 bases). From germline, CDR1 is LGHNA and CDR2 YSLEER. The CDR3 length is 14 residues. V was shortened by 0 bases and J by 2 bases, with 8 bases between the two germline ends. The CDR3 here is CASSQDRGPYEQYF. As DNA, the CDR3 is TGCGCCAGCAGCCAAGATAGGGGTCCCTACGAGCAGTACTTC.

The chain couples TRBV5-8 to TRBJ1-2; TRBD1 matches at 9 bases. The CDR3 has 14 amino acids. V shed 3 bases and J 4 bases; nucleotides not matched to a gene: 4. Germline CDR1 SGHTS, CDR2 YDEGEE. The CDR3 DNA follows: TGTGCCAGCAGCTCCACAGGGGGCGGCTATGGCTACACCTTC. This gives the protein CASSSTGGGYGYTF.

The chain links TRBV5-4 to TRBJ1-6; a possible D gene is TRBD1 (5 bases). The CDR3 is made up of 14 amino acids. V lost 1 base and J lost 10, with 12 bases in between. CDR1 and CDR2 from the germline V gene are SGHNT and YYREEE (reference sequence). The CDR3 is CASSLQGENSPLHF. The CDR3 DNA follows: TGTGCCAGCAGCTTGCAGGGAGAAAACTCACCCCTCCACTTT.

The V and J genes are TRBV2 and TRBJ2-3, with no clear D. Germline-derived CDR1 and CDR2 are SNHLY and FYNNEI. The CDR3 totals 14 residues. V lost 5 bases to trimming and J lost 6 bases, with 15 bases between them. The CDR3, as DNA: TGTGCCAGCAGTTTCCTAACGGTCGGCGATACGCAGTATTTT. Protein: CASSFLTVGDTQYF. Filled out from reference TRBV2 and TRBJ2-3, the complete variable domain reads EPEVTQTPSHQVTQMGQEVILRCVPISNHLYFYWYRQILGQKVEFLVSFYNNEISEKSEIFDDQFSVERPDGSNFTLKIRSTKLEDSAMYFCASSFLTVGDTQYFGPGTRLTVL.

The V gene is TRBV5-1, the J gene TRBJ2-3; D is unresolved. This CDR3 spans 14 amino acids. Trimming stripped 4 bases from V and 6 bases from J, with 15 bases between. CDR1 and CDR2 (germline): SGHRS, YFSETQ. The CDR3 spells CASSPGPREDTQYF. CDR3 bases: TGCGCCAGCAGCCCTGGACCTCGAGAGGATACGCAGTATTTT.

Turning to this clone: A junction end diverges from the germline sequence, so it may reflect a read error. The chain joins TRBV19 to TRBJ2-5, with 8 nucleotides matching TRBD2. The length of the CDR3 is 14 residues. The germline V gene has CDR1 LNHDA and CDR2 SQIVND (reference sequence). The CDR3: CASSIPTTRGALNF. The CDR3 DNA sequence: TGTGCCAGTAGTATCCCAACTACGCGGGGGGCCCTGAACTTC.

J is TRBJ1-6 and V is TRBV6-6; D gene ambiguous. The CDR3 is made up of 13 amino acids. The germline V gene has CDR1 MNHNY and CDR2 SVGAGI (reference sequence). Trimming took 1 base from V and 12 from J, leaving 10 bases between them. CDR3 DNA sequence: TGTGCCAGCAGTTACTACCCGGGCGGACCCCTCCACTTT. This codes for CASSYYPGGPLHF.

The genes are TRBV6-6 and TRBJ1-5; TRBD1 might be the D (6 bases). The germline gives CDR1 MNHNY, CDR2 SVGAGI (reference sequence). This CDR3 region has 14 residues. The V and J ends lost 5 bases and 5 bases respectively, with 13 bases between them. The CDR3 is CASSNRVSDQPQHF. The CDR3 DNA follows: TGTGCCAGCAGTAACAGGGTTTCGGATCAGCCCCAGCATTTT.

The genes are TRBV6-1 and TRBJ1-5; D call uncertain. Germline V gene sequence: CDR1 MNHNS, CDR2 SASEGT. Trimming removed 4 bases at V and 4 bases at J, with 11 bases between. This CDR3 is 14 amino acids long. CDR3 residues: CASSVLARNQPQHF. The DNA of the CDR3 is TGTGCCAGCAGTGTCTTAGCTCGGAATCAGCCCCAGCATTTT.

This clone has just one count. The CDR3 here is CASRIQVSTYEQYF. DNA of the CDR3: TGTGCCAGCAGAATTCAGGTGTCCACCTACGAGCAGTACTTC. V and J are TRBV6-5 and TRBJ2-7; the D is unclear. Deletions cut 6 bases from V and 2 bases from J, with 14 bases between. CDR1 is MNHEY, CDR2 SVGAGI, per germline. The CDR3 consists of 14 residues.

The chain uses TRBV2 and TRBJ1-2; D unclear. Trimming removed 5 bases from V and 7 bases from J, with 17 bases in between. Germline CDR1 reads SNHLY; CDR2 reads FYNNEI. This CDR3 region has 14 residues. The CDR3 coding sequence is TGTGCCAGCAGTCCCTCGTTGGGAACGAGTGGCTACACCTTC. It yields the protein CASSPSLGTSGYTF.

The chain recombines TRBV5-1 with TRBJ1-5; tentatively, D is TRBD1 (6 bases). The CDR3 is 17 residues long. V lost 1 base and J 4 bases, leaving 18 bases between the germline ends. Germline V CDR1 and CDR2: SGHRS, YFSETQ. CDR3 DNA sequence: TGCGCCAGCAGCTTGTTCCCTCGGGACATTTCAAATCAGCCCCAGCATTTT. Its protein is CASSLFPRDISNQPQHF.

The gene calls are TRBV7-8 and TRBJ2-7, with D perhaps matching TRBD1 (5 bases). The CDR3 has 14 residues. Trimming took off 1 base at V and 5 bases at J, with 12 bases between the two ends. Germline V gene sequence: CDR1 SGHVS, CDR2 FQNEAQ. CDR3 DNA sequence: TGTGCCAGCAGCTTAGAGGGGATAGAGGACGAGCAGTACTTC. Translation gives CASSLEGIEDEQYF. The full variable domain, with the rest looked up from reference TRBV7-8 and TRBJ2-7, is GAGVSQSPRYKVAKRGQDVALRCDPISGHVSLFWYQQALGQGPEFLTYFQNEAQLDKSGLPSDRFFAERPEGSVSTLKIQRTQQEDSAVYLCASSLEGIEDEQYFGPGTRLTVT.